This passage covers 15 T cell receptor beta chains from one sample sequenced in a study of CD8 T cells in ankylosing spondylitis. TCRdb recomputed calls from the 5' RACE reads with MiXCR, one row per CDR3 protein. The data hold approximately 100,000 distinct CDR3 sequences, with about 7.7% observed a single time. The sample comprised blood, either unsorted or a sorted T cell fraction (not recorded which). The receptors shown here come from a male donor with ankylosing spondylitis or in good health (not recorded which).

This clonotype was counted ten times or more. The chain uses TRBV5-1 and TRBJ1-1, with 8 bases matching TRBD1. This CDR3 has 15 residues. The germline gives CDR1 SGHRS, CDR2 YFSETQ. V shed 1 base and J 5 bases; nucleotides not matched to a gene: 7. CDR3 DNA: TGCGCCAGCAGCTTGCTTCAGGGGGCTAATACTGAAGCTTTCTTT. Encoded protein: CASSLLQGANTEAFF.

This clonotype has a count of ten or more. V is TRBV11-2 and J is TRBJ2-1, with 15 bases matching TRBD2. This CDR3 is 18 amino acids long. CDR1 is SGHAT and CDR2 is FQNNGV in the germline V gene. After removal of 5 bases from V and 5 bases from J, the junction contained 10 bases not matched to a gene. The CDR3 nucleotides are TGTGCCAGCAGCCTTGGACTAGCGGGAGGGACGCTCAACAATGAGCAGTTCTTC. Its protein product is CASSLGLAGGTLNNEQFF.

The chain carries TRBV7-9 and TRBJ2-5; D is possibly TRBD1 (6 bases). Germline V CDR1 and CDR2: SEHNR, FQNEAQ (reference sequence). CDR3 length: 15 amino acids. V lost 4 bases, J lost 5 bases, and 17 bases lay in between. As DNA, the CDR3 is TGTGCCAGCAGCTCCCGGGACACCGGACGGGAGACCCAGTACTTC. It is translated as CASSSRDTGRETQYF.

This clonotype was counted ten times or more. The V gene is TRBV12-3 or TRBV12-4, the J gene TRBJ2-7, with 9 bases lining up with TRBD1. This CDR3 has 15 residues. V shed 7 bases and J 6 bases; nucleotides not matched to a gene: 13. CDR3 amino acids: CASTPGQGARGEQYF. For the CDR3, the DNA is TGTGCCAGCACCCCGGGACAGGGCGCAAGGGGCGAGCAGTACTTC.

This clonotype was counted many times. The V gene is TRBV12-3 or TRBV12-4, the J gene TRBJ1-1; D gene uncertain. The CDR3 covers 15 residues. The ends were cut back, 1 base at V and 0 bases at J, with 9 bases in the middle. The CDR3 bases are TGTGCCAGCAGTTTAGACAGAAGCCTGAACACTGAAGCTTTCTTT. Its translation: CASSLDRSLNTEAFF.

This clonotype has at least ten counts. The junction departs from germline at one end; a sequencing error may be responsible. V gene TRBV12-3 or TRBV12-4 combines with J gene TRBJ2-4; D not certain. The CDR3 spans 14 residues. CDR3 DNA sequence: TGTGCCATCAGTCGCGACGGAGCCAAAAACATTCAGTACTTC. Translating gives CAISRDGAKNIQYF.

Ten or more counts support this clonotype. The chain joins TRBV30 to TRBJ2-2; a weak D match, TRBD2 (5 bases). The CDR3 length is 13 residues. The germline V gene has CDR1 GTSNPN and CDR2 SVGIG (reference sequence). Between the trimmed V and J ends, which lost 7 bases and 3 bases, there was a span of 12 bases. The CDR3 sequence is CAFREFYTGELFF. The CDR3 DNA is TGTGCCTTTAGGGAGTTCTACACCGGGGAGCTGTTTTTT.

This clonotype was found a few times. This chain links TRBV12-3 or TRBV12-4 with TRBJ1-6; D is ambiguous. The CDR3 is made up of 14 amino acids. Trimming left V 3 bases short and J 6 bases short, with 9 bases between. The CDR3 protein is CASSFRTANSPLHF. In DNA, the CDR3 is TGTGCCAGCAGTTTTCGGACGGCTAATTCACCCCTCCACTTT.

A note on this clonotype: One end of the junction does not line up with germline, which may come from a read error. CDR3 in amino acids: CASCRDSRTATQYF. The DNA of the CDR3 is TGTGCCAGCTGCCGGGACAGCCGCACAGCTACGCAGTATTTT. The chain has TRBV7-2 and TRBJ2-3; 7 bases align to TRBD1. The CDR3 is made up of 14 amino acids. In germline, CDR1 is SGHTA, CDR2 FQGNSA.

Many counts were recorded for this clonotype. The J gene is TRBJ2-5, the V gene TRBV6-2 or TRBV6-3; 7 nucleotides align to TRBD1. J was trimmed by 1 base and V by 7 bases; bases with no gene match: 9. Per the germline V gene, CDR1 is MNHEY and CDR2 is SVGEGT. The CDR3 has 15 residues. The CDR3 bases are TGTGCCAGCAATCCATACAGGGGAACCCAAGAGACCCAGTACTTC. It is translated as CASNPYRGTQETQYF.

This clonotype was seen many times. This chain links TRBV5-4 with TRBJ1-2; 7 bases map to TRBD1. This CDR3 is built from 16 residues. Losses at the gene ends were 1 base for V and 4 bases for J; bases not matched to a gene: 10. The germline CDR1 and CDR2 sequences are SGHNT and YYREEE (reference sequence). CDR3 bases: TGTGCCAGCAGCTTGAGGCAAGGGGGCAAAGGCTATGGCTACACCTTC. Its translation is CASSLRQGGKGYGYTF. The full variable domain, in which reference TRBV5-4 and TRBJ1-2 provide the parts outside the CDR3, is ETGVTQSPTHLIKTRGQQVTLRCSSQSGHNTVSWYQQALGQGPQFIFQYYREEENGRGNFPPRFSGLQFPNYSSELNVNALELDDSALYLCASSLRQGGKGYGYTFGSGTRLTVV.

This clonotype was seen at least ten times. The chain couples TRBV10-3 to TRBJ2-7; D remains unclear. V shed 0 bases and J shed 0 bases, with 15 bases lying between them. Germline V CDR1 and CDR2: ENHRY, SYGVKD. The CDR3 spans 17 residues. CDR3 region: CAISESSLGRISYEQYF. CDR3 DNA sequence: TGTGCCATCAGTGAGTCAAGCTTAGGACGCATCTCCTACGAGCAGTACTTC.

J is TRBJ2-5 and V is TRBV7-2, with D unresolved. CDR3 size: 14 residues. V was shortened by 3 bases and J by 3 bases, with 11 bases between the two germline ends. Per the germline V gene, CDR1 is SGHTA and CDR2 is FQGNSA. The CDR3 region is CASSFVGEEETQYF. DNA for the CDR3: TGTGCCAGCAGCTTCGTTGGGGAAGAAGAGACCCAGTACTTC.

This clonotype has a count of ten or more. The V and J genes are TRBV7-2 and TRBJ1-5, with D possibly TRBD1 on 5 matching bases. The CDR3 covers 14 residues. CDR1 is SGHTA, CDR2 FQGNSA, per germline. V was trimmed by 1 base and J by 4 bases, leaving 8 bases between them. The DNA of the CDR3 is TGTGCCAGCAGCTTAGGGGCAGGGAATCAGCCCCAGCATTTT. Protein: CASSLGAGNQPQHF.

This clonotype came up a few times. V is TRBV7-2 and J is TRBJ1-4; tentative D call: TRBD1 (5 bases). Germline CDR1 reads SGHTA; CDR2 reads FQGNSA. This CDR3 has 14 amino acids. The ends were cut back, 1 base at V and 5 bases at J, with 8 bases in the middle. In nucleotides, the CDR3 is TGTGCCAGCAGCTTAGGGGGGGGGAATGAAAAACTGTTTTTT. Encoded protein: CASSLGGGNEKLFF.